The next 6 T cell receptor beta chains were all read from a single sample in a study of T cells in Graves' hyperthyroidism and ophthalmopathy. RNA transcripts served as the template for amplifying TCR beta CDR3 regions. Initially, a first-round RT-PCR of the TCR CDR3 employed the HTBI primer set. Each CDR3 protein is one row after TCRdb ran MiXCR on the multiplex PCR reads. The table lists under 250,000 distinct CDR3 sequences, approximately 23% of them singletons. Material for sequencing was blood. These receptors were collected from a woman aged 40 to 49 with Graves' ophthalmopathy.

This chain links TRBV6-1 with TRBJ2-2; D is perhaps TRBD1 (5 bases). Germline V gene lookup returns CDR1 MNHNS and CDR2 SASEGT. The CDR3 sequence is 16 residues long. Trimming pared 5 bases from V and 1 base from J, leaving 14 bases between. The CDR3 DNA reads TGTGCCAGCAGTCGTGGGATAGGACAGAACACCGGGGAGCTGTTTTTT. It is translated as CASSRGIGQNTGELFF.

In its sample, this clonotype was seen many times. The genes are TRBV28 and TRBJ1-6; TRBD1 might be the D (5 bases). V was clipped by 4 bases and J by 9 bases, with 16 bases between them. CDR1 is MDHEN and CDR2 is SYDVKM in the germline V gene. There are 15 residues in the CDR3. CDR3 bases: TGTGCCAGCAGTTGGGGGATCGAGGGAGCTTCACCCCTCCACTTT. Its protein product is CASSWGIEGASPLHF.

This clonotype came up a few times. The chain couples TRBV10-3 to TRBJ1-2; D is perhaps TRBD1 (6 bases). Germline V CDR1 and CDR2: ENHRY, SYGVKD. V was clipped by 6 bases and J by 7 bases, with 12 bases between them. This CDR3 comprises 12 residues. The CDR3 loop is CAISGQSPGYTF. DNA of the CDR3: TGTGCCATCAGCGGACAGTCTCCTGGCTACACCTTC.

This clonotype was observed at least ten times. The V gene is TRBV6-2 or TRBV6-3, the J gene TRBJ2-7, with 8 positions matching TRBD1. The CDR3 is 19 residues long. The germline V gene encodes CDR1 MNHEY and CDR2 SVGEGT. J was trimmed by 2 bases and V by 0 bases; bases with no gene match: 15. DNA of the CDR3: TGTGCCAGCAGTTACTCGATCGGTCAGAGGACAGGGCCCGCCTACGAGCAGTACTTC. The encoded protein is CASSYSIGQRTGPAYEQYF.

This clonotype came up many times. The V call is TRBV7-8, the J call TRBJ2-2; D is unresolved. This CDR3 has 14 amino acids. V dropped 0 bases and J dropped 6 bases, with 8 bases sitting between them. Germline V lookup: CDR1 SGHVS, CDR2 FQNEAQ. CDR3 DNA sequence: TGTGCCAGCAGCTTAGCGATACGGGCCGGGGAGCTGTTTTTT. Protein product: CASSLAIRAGELFF.

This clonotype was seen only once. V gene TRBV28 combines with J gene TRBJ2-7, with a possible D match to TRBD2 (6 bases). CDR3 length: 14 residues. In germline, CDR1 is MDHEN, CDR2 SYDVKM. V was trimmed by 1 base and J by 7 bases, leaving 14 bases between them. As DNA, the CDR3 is TGTGCCAGCAGTTTATCCGCGGGACCGAGAGAGCAGTACTTC. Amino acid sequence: CASSLSAGPREQYF.